These 27 T cell receptor beta chains came from one sample sequenced in a study of CD8+ T cells in alopecia areata. Treatment denoted: oral pan-JAK inhibitor, 5-10 mg twice daily. RNA was extracted and reverse transcribed into cDNA as the sequencing template. Sequencing used immunoSEQ multiplex PCR; TCRdb keeps in-frame clones, though not all of them. There are approximately 300,000 clones in the sample; nearly 60% occur only once, and about 1.7% lies in the top ten. Sequencing used CD4+ T cells sorted from blood, obtained at week 24, from a patient treated with tofacitinib. The receptor source for this set is a human donor with alopecia areata.

The chain recombines TRBV11-2 with TRBJ1-1; the match to TRBD1 covers 9 bases. The CDR3 contains 13 residues. Germline loops: CDR1 SGHAT, CDR2 FQNNGV. Trimming at V came to 7 bases and at J to 5 bases, leaving 5 bases not matched to a gene. The CDR3 sequence is CASTKQGATEAFF. CDR3 nucleotide sequence: TGTGCCAGCACGAAACAGGGGGCAACTGAAGCTTTCTTT.

Comment on this clone: Sequence at one end of the junction differs from germline and may be a read error. The chain couples TRBV12-5 to TRBJ2-7; D may be TRBD1 or TRBD2 (5 bases each). This CDR3 contains 13 residues. The germline V gene has CDR1 LGHNT and CDR2 FRNRAP. CDR3 sequence (DNA): TGTGCTACCCGACACGGGGCTCCCCTGGGTGGAAAGTTC. Amino acids: CATRHGAPLGGKF.

This clone was counted between two and nine times. The gene calls are TRBV6-6 and TRBJ1-4; D is undetermined. V shed 7 bases and J shed 6 bases, with 6 bases lying between them. CDR1 MNHNY and CDR2 SVGAGI come from the germline V gene (reference sequence). The CDR3 totals 11 residues. DNA for the CDR3: TGTGCCAGCATGGGATATGAAAAACTGTTTTTT. Its translation: CASMGYEKLFF.

This chain connects TRBV5-6 to TRBJ2-3; D possibly matches TRBD1 or TRBD2 (5 bases each). Germline V gene data show CDR1 as SGHDT and CDR2 as YYEEEE. The CDR3 totals 15 residues. Trimming left V 3 bases short and J 2 bases short, with 13 bases between. The CDR3 DNA reads as TGTGCCAGCAGCTGGGACCCGGCGACCACAGATACGCAGTATTTT. It yields the protein CASSWDPATTDTQYF.

This clone was seen more than once but under ten times. This chain uses TRBV29-1 with TRBJ1-1, with D possibly matching TRBD1 (5 bases). The CDR3 covers 13 residues. Germline values: CDR1 SQVTM, CDR2 ANQGSEA. The ends were cut back, 7 bases at V and 2 bases at J, with 14 bases in the middle. The CDR3 bases are TGCAGCGGCTCCCGGGACGGTAACACTGAAGCTTTCTTT. This gives the protein CSGSRDGNTEAFF.

This clone has only one observation. One end of the junction varies from germline; a read error may be responsible. The chain joins TRBV5-1 to TRBJ2-1; 7 bases map to TRBD1. The germline V gene has CDR1 SGHRS and CDR2 YFSETQ. CDR3 length: 13 amino acids. The CDR3 is CASSLTGVEVSLF. CDR3 sequence (DNA): TGCGCCAGCAGCTTAACAGGGGTAGAAGTTTCCCTCTTC.

J is TRBJ2-1 and V is TRBV28; 9 nucleotides line up with TRBD1. CDR1 and CDR2 from the germline V gene are MDHEN and SYDVKM. J lost 6 bases, V lost 7 bases, and 13 bases had no gene match. The length of the CDR3 is 16 residues. The CDR3 loop is CASTSPGQGLGNEQFF. For the CDR3, the DNA is TGTGCCAGCACTTCCCCGGGACAGGGTTTGGGCAATGAGCAGTTCTTC.

The chain uses TRBV5-6 and TRBJ2-7; D might be TRBD1 (5 bases). Germline assignment: CDR1 SGHDT and CDR2 YYEEEE. Trimming took off 4 bases at V and 2 bases at J, with 13 bases between the two ends. The CDR3 length is 14 residues. CDR3 DNA: TGTGCCAGCAGCCCGGTGGGGCAAACCTACGAGCAGTACTTC. It specifies CASSPVGQTYEQYF.

This clone occurred a few times. The chain carries TRBV29-1 and TRBJ2-7; 7 bases agree with TRBD1. The CDR3 covers 13 residues. Germline CDR1 SQVTM, CDR2 ANQGSEA. After removal of 2 bases from V and 4 bases from J, the junction contained 5 bases not matched to a gene. CDR3 bases: TGCAGCGTTGAACCCAGGGGGAGTTACGAGCAGTACTTC. Its translation is CSVEPRGSYEQYF.

The chain carries TRBV4-1 and TRBJ2-5; D perhaps matches TRBD1 (6 bases). The CDR3 is 16 residues long. Germline assignment: CDR1 MGHRA and CDR2 YSYEKL. V lost 1 base, J lost 3 bases, and 15 bases lay in between. The CDR3 protein is CASSQGFGTPKETQYF. The DNA for the CDR3 is TGCGCCAGCAGCCAAGGGTTTGGGACACCTAAAGAGACCCAGTACTTC.

The chain carries TRBV11-1 and TRBJ2-5, with a possible D match to TRBD2 (5 bases). The V gene's germline CDR1 is SGHAT and CDR2 FQDESV (reference sequence). CDR3 length equals 14 residues. V was clipped by 4 bases and J by 4 bases, with 13 bases between them. The CDR3 reads CASSSARTAETQYF. CDR3 nucleotides: TGTGCCAGCAGCTCCGCCCGGACTGCAGAGACCCAGTACTTC.

The chain is built from TRBV5-6 and TRBJ2-7, with D possibly being TRBD1 (6 bases). The V gene's germline CDR1 is SGHDT and CDR2 YYEEEE. The CDR3 is made up of 13 amino acids. V dropped 0 bases and J dropped 6 bases, with 10 bases sitting between them. The CDR3: CASSLAGASEQYF. In nucleotides, the CDR3 is TGTGCCAGCAGCTTGGCAGGGGCCAGCGAGCAGTACTTC.

As DNA, the CDR3 is TGTGCCAGCAGCTGGGGGGATTGGAGCACGCAGTATTTT. Amino acids: CASSWGDWSTQYF. This chain links TRBV7-2 with TRBJ2-3; D perhaps matches TRBD2 (6 bases). Trimming stripped 4 bases from V and 9 bases from J, with 14 bases between. Germline V gives CDR1 SGHTA, CDR2 FQGNSA. This CDR3 comprises 13 residues. Supplemented by reference TRBV7-2 and TRBJ2-3, the full variable domain reads GAGVSQSPSNKVTEKGKDVELRCDPISGHTALYWYRQSLGQGLEFLIYFQGNSAPDKSGLPSDRFSAERTGGSVSTLTIQRTQQEDSAVYLCASSWGDWSTQYFGPGTRLTVL.

In its sample, this clone was seen a few times. The chain uses TRBV29-1 and TRBJ1-1; the D is unclear. V gave up 3 bases and J gave up 3 bases, with 11 bases separating them. This CDR3 has 13 amino acids. The germline V gene encodes CDR1 SQVTM and CDR2 ANQGSEA. CDR3 protein: CSVEGRLYTEAFF. As DNA, the CDR3 is TGCAGCGTTGAGGGAAGGTTGTACACTGAAGCTTTCTTT.

The chain has TRBV29-1 and TRBJ2-7, with 9 bases matching TRBD2. The CDR3 extends over 15 amino acids. Losses at the gene ends were 6 bases for V and 4 bases for J; bases not matched to a gene: 13. Germline-derived CDR1 and CDR2 are SQVTM and ANQGSEA. The CDR3 here is CSVRTRAGGTYEQYF. In DNA form, the CDR3 reads TGCAGCGTACGAACCAGAGCGGGGGGCACGTACGAGCAGTACTTC.

This clone appeared a few times. The chain couples TRBV12-5 to TRBJ2-3, with D unresolved. The CDR3 is made up of 13 amino acids. Trimming took 6 bases from V and 4 from J, leaving 11 bases between them. Per the germline V gene, CDR1 is LGHNT and CDR2 is FRNRAP. The CDR3 spells CASGLDPPDTQYF. As DNA, the CDR3 is TGTGCTAGTGGCCTTGACCCTCCAGATACGCAGTATTTT.

The chain links TRBV30 to TRBJ2-3; 13 bases agree with TRBD2. With V trimmed by 7 bases and J by 2 bases, 3 bases remained unmatched. This CDR3 comprises 14 residues. Per the germline V gene, CDR1 is GTSNPN and CDR2 is SVGIG (reference sequence). Here the CDR3 reads CAYTSGGVTDTQYF. As DNA, the CDR3 is TGTGCCTACACTAGCGGGGGGGTCACAGATACGCAGTATTTT.

This clone was recorded a few times. The chain recombines TRBV11-2 with TRBJ1-6, with D possibly matching TRBD1 (5 bases). The CDR3 extends over 16 amino acids. CDR1 is SGHAT and CDR2 is FQNNGV in the germline V gene. Trimming shortened V by 5 bases and J by 2 bases, and 13 bases separated the two germline ends. CDR3 DNA sequence: TGTGCCAGCAGCACACTCACGGGACCCTATAATTCACCCCTCCACTTT. Amino acids: CASSTLTGPYNSPLHF.

The table lists this clone with a few counts. The chain has TRBV27 and TRBJ2-1, with D perhaps being TRBD1 or TRBD2 (6 bases each). Germline values: CDR1 MNHEY, CDR2 SMNVEV (reference sequence). The CDR3 loop spans 14 amino acids. V gave up 6 bases and J gave up 7 bases, with 16 bases separating them. In DNA, the CDR3 is TGTGCCAGCAGCCCCGTCGAAGGGGGGAATGAGCAGTTCTTC. This translates into CASSPVEGGNEQFF.

The chain is built from TRBV6-5 and TRBJ2-5; D is unresolved. The V gene's germline CDR1 is MNHEY and CDR2 SVGAGI. The CDR3 consists of 11 residues. Trimming shortened V by 7 bases and J by 5 bases, and 8 bases separated the two germline ends. The CDR3 DNA follows: TGTGCCAGCACCCAACGGGAGACCCAGTACTTC. It specifies CASTQRETQYF.

This clone turned up a few times. The chain joins TRBV10-3 to TRBJ2-3; D is uncertain. From germline, CDR1 is ENHRY and CDR2 SYGVKD. Trimming shortened V by 3 bases and J by 5 bases, and 9 bases separated the two germline ends. This CDR3 is built from 13 residues. The CDR3 loop is CAISDPLGDTQYF. CDR3 nucleotide sequence: TGTGCCATCAGTGACCCTTTGGGAGATACGCAGTATTTT.

The genes are TRBV2 and TRBJ1-1, with 7 bases identical to TRBD1. Germline V gene data show CDR1 as SNHLY and CDR2 as FYNNEI. The ends lost 9 bases at V and 0 bases at J; junction bases unmatched: 7. CDR3 length: 14 residues. This CDR3 reads CARTGPLMNTEAFF. The CDR3 DNA follows: TGTGCCAGGACAGGGCCTCTCATGAACACTGAAGCTTTCTTT.

This clone was seen only a few times. The CDR3 reads CASSEATGSYEQYF. The CDR3 nucleotides are TGTGCCAGCAGTGAGGCGACAGGGTCCTACGAGCAGTACTTC. The chain is built from TRBV2 and TRBJ2-7, with 7 positions matching TRBD1. The CDR3 contains 14 residues. Germline trimming cut 3 bases from V and 1 base from J; bases unmatched to any gene: 3. Germline V gene data show CDR1 as SNHLY and CDR2 as FYNNEI.

With regard to this clone: A read error may account for a junction end that differs from germline. CDR3 DNA: TGTGCCAGCAGTTTAGGCCGCACCGGGGAGCTGTTTTTT. Its translation: CASSLGRTGELFF. The J gene is TRBJ2-2, the V gene TRBV11-2, with D unresolved. Germline CDR1 and CDR2: SGHAT and FQNNGV. The CDR3 covers 13 residues.

V is TRBV4-1 and J is TRBJ1-2, with TRBD1 matching over 9 bases. CDR1 and CDR2 from the germline V gene are MGHRA and YSYEKL. V was pared by 0 bases and J by 5 bases, with 1 base of the junction left unmatched. The CDR3 consists of 14 residues. CDR3: CASSQEGQGYGYTF. CDR3 bases: TGCGCCAGCAGCCAAGAGGGACAGGGATATGGCTACACCTTC.

CDR3 sequence (DNA): TGTGCCAGCAGAGGGACAGCCAACTACGAGCAGTACTTC. It codes for CASRGTANYEQYF. The chain employs TRBV6-5 and TRBJ2-7; 7 nucleotides agree with TRBD1. The germline V gene encodes CDR1 MNHEY and CDR2 SVGAGI. This CDR3 is built from 13 residues. V was pared by 6 bases and J by 3 bases, with 5 bases of the junction left unmatched.

The chain carries TRBV7-8 and TRBJ1-1; D gene uncertain. CDR1 SGHVS and CDR2 FQNEAQ come from the germline V gene. V was cut by 2 bases and J by 4 bases, with 11 bases left in between. The CDR3 contains 14 residues. The CDR3 bases are TGTGCCAGCAGCTTACAACCAGGTAGCACTGAAGCTTTCTTT. Protein sequence: CASSLQPGSTEAFF. The variable domain in full, with the rest retrieved from reference TRBV7-8 and TRBJ1-1, is GAGVSQSPRYKVAKRGQDVALRCDPISGHVSLFWYQQALGQGPEFLTYFQNEAQLDKSGLPSDRFFAERPEGSVSTLKIQRTQQEDSAVYLCASSLQPGSTEAFFGQGTRLTVV.